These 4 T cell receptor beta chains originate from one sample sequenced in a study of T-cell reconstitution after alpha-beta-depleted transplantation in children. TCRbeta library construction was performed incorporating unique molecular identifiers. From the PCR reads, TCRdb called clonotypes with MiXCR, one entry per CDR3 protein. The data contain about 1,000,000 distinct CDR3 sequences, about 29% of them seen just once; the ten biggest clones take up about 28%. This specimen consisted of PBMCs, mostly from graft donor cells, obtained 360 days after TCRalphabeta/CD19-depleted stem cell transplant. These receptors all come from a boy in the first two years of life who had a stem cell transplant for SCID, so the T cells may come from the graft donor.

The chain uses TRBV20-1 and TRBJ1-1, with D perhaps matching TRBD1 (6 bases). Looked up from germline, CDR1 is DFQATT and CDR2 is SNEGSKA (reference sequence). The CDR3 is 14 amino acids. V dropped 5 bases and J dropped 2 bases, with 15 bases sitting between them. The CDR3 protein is CSAPPTGINTEAFF. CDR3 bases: TGCAGTGCTCCCCCGACAGGAATAAACACTGAAGCTTTCTTT.

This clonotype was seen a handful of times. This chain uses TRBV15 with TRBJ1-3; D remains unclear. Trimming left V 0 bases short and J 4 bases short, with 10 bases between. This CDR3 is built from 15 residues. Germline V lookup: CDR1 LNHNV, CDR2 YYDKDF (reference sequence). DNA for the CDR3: TGTGCCACCAGCAGAGATTCAAACGGGGGAAACACCATATATTTT. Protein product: CATSRDSNGGNTIYF.

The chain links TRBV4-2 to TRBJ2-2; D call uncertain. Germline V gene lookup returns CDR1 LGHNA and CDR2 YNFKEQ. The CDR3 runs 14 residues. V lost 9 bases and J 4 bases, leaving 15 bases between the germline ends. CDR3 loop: CASSYPHSTGELFF. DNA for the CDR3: TGTGCCAGTTCCTACCCCCACTCCACCGGGGAGCTGTTTTTT.

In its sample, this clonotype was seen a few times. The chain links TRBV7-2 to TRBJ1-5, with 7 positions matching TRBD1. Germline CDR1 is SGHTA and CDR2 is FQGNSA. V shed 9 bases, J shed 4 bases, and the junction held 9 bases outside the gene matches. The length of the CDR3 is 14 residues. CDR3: CASYDRARNQPQHF. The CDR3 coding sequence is TGTGCCAGTTATGACAGGGCTCGGAATCAGCCCCAGCATTTT.